Listed below are T cell receptor beta chains from one sample, sequenced in a study of cytomegalovirus exposure and HLA in healthy donors. Data came from immunoSEQ multiplex PCR; TCRdb stores just in-frame clones and leaves some out. The table lists 190,000 or so clones, approximately 82% of them singletons. The sequenced sample was PBMCs. Receptor source: a woman aged 45-59 years in good health and CMV-seropositive. The CDR3 runs from the conserved cysteine through the conserved F or W. The order of the fields is V gene, CDR3 length, CDR3 protein.

V gene: TRBV7-6; CDR3 length: 15; CDR3 protein: CASSLAAGGGSTQYF
V gene: TRBV27; CDR3 length: 13; CDR3 protein: CASSPGLNTEAFF
V gene: TRBV9; CDR3 length: 15; CDR3 protein: CASSVVDSSNYGYTF
V gene: TRBV28; CDR3 length: 16; CDR3 protein: CASQSRDTAIPYGYTF
V gene: TRBV9; CDR3 length: 16; CDR3 protein: CASSVSGDVTNYGYTF
V gene: TRBV6-5; CDR3 length: 16; CDR3 protein: CASSYSGDSTGNTIYF
V gene: TRBV7-3; CDR3 length: 15; CDR3 protein: CASSIGPGLQETQYF
V gene: TRBV27; CDR3 length: 14; CDR3 protein: CASSLEGGSYEQYF
V gene: TRBV23-1; CDR3 length: 14; CDR3 protein: CASSQLGGHTEAFF
V gene: TRBV5-1; CDR3 length: 15; CDR3 protein: CASSWVRGPEAEQFF
V gene: TRBV18; CDR3 length: 17; CDR3 protein: CASSPPSRLGNRYEQYF
V gene: TRBV7-8; CDR3 length: 15; CDR3 protein: CASIPEWPLRTEAFF
V gene: TRBV28; CDR3 length: 13; CDR3 protein: CASSFPASYEQYF
V gene: TRBV5-1; CDR3 length: 15; CDR3 protein: CASRHRDRDSGELFF
V gene: TRBV2; CDR3 length: 16; CDR3 protein: CASSEALLAGPDTQYF
V gene: TRBV6-4; CDR3 length: 16; CDR3 protein: CASRGGGVLAKNIQYF
V gene: TRBV7-3; CDR3 length: 14; CDR3 protein: CASSWGGPLAEQYF
V gene: TRBV4-3; CDR3 length: 16; CDR3 protein: CASSRGTSGGASEQFF
V gene: TRBV9; CDR3 length: 15; CDR3 protein: CASSPGQGKNSPLHF
V gene: TRBV18; CDR3 length: 16; CDR3 protein: CASSPLGSGGNVEQFF
V gene: TRBV6-6; CDR3 length: 13; CDR3 protein: CASSYGGDYGYTF
V gene: TRBV9; CDR3 length: 16; CDR3 protein: CASSGGQGVANEKLFF
V gene: TRBV2; CDR3 length: 11; CDR3 protein: CASSEQDGYTF
V gene: TRBV4-2; CDR3 length: 15; CDR3 protein: CASSQDRNNGAPLHF
V gene: TRBV6-5; CDR3 length: 14; CDR3 protein: CASSYSKQGYEQYF
V gene: TRBV29-1; CDR3 length: 15; CDR3 protein: CSVEDPTGGVNEQFF
V gene: TRBV20-1; CDR3 length: 11; CDR3 protein: CSAEDRDEAFF
V gene: TRBV15; CDR3 length: 15; CDR3 protein: CATSREGGPDEKLFF
V gene: TRBV27; CDR3 length: 14; CDR3 protein: CASSFGQGANEQFF
V gene: TRBV6-1; CDR3 length: 15; CDR3 protein: CASSGLGSGGPSQYF
V gene: TRBV28; CDR3 length: 15; CDR3 protein: CASSSPRGLSYEQYF
V gene: TRBV4-2; CDR3 length: 17; CDR3 protein: CASRSRVFLSGANVLTF
V gene: TRBV27; CDR3 length: 13; CDR3 protein: CASSLTGIDGYTF
V gene: TRBV19; CDR3 length: 16; CDR3 protein: CASSPRTGSMHTEAFF
V gene: TRBV18; CDR3 length: 13; CDR3 protein: CASSPGRHAEAFF
V gene: TRBV30; CDR3 length: 16; CDR3 protein: CAWSADRPYSGNTIYF
V gene: TRBV28; CDR3 length: 16; CDR3 protein: CASSLGGGGSGTEAFF
V gene: TRBV4-1; CDR3 length: 15; CDR3 protein: CASRDGQGGKTEAFF
V gene: TRBV7-9; CDR3 length: 14; CDR3 protein: CASSWGQGLETQYF
V gene: TRBV15; CDR3 length: 15; CDR3 protein: CATSRVRGAGQPQHF
V gene: TRBV28; CDR3 length: 14; CDR3 protein: CASSLSAGYNEQFF
V gene: TRBV19; CDR3 length: 17; CDR3 protein: CASSIEGGLAGSYEQYF
V gene: TRBV30; CDR3 length: 13; CDR3 protein: CAWATGNNYEQYF
V gene: TRBV5-8; CDR3 length: 16; CDR3 protein: CASSLQGRTRNEKLFF
V gene: TRBV5-4; CDR3 length: 14; CDR3 protein: CASSLAFFDYGYTF
V gene: TRBV2; CDR3 length: 17; CDR3 protein: CASQLTGAQYSNQPQHF
V gene: TRBV11-2; CDR3 length: 16; CDR3 protein: CASSRTGTRINEKLFF
V gene: TRBV18; CDR3 length: 14; CDR3 protein: CASSPPGTSYEQYF
V gene: TRBV7-8; CDR3 length: 15; CDR3 protein: CASSLVSLSTDTQYF
V gene: TRBV9; CDR3 length: 11; CDR3 protein: CASSTGYEQYF
V gene: TRBV7-3; CDR3 length: 12; CDR3 protein: CASSLGLDTQYF
V gene: TRBV19; CDR3 length: 15; CDR3 protein: CASSPRDRVNTEAFF
V gene: TRBV9; CDR3 length: 13; CDR3 protein: CASSKGGEWALHF
V gene: TRBV28; CDR3 length: 16; CDR3 protein: CASRNYYTGNTGELFF